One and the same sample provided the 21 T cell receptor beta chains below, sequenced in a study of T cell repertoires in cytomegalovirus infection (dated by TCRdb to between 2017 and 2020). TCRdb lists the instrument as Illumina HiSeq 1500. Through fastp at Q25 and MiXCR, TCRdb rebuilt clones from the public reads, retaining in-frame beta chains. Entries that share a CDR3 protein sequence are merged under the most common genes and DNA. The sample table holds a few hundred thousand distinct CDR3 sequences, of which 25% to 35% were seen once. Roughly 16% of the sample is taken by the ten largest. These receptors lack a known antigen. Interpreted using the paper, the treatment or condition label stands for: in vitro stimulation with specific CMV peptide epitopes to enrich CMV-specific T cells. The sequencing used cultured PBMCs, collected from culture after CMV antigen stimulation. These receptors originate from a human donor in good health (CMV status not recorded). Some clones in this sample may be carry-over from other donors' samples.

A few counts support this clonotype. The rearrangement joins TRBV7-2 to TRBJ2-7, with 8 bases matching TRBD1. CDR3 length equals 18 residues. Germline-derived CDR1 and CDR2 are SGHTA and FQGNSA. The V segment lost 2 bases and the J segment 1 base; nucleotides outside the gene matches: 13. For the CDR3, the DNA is TGTGCCAGCAGCTTAAACAGGGGGTATCGAAGAGAGTCCTACGAGCAGTACTTC. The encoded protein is CASSLNRGYRRESYEQYF.

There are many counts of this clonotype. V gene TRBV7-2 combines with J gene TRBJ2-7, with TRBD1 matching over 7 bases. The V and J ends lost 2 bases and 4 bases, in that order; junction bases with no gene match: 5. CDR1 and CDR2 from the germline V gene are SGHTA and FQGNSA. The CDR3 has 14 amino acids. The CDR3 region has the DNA TGTGCCAGCAGCTTAAGGGGACAGCGATACGAGCAGTACTTC. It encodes CASSLRGQRYEQYF.

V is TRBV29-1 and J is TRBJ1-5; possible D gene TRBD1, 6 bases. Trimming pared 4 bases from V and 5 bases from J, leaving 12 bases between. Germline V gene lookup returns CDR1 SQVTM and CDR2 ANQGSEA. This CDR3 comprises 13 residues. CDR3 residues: CSVAAGVDQPQHF. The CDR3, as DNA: TGCAGCGTTGCAGCAGGGGTCGATCAGCCCCAGCATTTT.

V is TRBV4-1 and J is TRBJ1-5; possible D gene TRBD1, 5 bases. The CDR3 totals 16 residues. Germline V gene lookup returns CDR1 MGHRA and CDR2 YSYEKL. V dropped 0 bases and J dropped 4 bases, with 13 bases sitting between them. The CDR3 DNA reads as TGCGCCAGCAGCCAAGATCTGGGGACGGGGAATCAGCCCCAGCATTTT. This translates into CASSQDLGTGNQPQHF.

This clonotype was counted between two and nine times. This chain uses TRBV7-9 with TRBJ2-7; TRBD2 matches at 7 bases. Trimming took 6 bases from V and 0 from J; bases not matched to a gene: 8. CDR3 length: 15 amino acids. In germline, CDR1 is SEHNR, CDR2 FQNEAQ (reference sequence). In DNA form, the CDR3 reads TGTGCCAGCAGTTCGCTAGCGGCTAGCTCCTACGAGCAGTACTTC. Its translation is CASSSLAASSYEQYF.

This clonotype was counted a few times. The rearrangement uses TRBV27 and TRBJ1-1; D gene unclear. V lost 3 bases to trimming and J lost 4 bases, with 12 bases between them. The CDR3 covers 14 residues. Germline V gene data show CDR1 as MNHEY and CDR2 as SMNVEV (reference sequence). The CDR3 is CASSFNWVGTEAFF. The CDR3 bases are TGTGCCAGCAGTTTTAACTGGGTCGGCACTGAAGCTTTCTTT.

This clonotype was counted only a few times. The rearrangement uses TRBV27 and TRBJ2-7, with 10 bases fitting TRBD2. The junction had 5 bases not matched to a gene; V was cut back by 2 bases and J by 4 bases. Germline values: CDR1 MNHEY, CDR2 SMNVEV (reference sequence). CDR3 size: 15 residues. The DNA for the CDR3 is TGTGCCAGCAGTTTAAGTCTAGCGGGAGTGTACGAGCAGTACTTC. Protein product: CASSLSLAGVYEQYF.

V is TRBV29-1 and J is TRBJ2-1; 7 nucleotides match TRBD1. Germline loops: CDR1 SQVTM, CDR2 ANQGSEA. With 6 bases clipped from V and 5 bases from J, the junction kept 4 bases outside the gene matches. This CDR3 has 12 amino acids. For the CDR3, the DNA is TGCAGCGTACAGGGGAGAAACAATGAGCAGTTCTTC. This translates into CSVQGRNNEQFF.

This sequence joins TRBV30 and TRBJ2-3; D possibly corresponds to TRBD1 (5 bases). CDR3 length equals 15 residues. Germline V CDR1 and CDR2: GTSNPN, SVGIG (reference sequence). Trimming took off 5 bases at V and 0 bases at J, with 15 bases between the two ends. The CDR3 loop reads CAWGKQATSTDTQYF. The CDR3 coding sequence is TGTGCCTGGGGAAAACAGGCAACTAGCACAGATACGCAGTATTTT.

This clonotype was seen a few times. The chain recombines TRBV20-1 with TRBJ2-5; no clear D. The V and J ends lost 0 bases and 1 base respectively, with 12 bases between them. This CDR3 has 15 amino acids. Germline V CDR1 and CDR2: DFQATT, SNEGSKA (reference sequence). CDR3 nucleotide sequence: TGCAGTGCTAGAGACTTTGAGGCGACCCAAGAGACCCAGTACTTC. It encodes CSARDFEATQETQYF.

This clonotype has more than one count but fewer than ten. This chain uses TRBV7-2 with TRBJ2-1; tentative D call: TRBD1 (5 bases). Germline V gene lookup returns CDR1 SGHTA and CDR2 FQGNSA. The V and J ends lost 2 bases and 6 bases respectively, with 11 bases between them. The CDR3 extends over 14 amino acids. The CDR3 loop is CASSLQGSGNEQFF. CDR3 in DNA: TGTGCCAGCAGCTTACAGGGATCGGGCAATGAGCAGTTCTTC.

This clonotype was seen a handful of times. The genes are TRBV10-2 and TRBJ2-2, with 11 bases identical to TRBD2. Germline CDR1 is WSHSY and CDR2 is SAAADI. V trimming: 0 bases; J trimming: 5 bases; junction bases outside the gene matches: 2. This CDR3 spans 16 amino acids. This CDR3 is CASSESGTSGTGELFF. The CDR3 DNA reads TGCGCCAGCAGTGAGTCTGGGACTAGCGGAACCGGGGAGCTGTTTTTT.

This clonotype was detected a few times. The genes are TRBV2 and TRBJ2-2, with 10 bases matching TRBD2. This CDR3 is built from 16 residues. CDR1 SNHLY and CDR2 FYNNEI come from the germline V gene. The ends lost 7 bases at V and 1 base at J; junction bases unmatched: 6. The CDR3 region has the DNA TGTGCCAGCACCCGGACTAGCGGAGTGAACACCGGGGAGCTGTTTTTT. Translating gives CASTRTSGVNTGELFF.

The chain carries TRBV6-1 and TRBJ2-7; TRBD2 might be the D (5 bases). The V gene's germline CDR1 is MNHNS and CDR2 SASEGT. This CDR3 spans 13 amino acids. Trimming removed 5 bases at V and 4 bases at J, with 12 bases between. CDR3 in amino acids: CASSFGEWYEQYF. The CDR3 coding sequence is TGTGCCAGCAGTTTCGGGGAGTGGTACGAGCAGTACTTC.

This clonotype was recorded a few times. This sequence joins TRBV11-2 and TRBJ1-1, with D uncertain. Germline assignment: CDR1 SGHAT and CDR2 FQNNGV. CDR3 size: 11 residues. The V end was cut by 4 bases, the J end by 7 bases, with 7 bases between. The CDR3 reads CASSSFNEAFF. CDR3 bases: TGTGCCAGCAGCTCGTTTAATGAAGCTTTCTTT.

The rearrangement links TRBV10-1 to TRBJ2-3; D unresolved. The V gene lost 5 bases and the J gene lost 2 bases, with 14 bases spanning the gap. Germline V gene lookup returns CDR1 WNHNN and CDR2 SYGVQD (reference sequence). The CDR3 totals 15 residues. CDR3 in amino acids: CASSRSGITTDTQYF. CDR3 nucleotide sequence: TGCGCCAGCAGTCGATCCGGAATTACCACAGATACGCAGTATTTT.

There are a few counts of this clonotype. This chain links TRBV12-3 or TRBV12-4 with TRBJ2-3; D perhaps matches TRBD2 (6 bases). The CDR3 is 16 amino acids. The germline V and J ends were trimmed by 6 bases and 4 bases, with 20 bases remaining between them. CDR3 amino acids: CASRKSSGDLPDTQYF. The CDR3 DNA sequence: TGTGCCAGCAGGAAAAGTAGCGGAGACCTGCCAGATACGCAGTATTTT.

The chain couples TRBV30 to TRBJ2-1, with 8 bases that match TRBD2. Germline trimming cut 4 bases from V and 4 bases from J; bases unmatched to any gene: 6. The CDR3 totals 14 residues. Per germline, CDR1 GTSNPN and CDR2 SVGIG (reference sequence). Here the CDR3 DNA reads TGTGCCTGGACATTTGCTAGCGGGTACAATGAGCAGTTCTTC. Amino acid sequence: CAWTFASGYNEQFF.

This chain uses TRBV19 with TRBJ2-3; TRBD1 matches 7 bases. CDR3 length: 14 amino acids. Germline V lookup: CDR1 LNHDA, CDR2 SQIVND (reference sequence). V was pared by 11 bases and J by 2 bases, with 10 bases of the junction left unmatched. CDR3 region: CASRIQGSTDTQYF. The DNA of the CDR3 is TGTGCCTCAAGGATACAGGGGTCCACAGATACGCAGTATTTT. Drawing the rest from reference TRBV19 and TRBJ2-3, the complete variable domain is DGGITQSPKYLFRKEGQNVTLSCEQNLNHDAMYWYRQDPGQGLRLIYYSQIVNDFQKGDIAEGYSVSREKKESFPLTVTSAQKNPTAFYLCASRIQGSTDTQYFGPGTRLTVL.

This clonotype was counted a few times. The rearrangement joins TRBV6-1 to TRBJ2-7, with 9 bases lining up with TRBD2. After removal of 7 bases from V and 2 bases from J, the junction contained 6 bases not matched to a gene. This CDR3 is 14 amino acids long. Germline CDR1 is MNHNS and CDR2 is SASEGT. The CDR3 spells CASKTSGTAYEQYV. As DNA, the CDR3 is TGTGCCAGCAAGACTAGCGGTACGGCCTACGAGCAGTACGTC.

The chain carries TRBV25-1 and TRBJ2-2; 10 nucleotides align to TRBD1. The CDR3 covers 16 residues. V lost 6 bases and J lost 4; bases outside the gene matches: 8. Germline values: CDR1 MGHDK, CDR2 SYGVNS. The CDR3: CASRGDRGRVTGELFF. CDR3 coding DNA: TGTGCCAGCAGGGGAGACAGGGGGCGCGTCACCGGGGAGCTGTTTTTT.